The present T cell receptor (beta chain) was sequenced within a study of T cells in Graves' hyperthyroidism and ophthalmopathy. Study-level points and caveats: Most thyroid clonotypes expanded above 0.001 were also detected in blood.

The germline V gene encodes CDR1 MNHEY and CDR2 SVGAGI. The CDR3 sequence is 13 residues long. Trimming took 2 bases from V and 6 from J, leaving 10 bases between them. RNA transcripts yielded amplified TCR beta CDR3 regions. Researchers ran a first-round RT-PCR on the TCR CDR3 using the HTBI primer set. TCRdb itself ran the multiplex PCR reads through MiXCR, one entry per CDR3 protein. The sample includes over 400,000 distinct CDR3 sequences, around a fifth of them seen just once. Ophthalmopathy cases scored 3 or more on the Clinical Activity Score and 4 or more on NOSPECS grade, with duration below 3 months. Patients having uncontrolled infection, another autoimmune disease, pregnancy or lactation were not included. The diagnoses drew upon clinical symptoms, serum thyroxine and TRAb, thyroid ultrasound and orbital computed tomography. This clonotype has only a few counts. The antigen is unknown.

The sequenced material came from blood. This TCR came from a woman in her 70s with Graves' ophthalmopathy. This rearrangement joins TRBV6-5 to TRBJ1-2; tentatively, D is TRBD1 (5 bases). CDR3 sequence (DNA): TGTGCCAGCAGTTACGGGGGGGGGGATGGCTACACCTTC. Its translation is CASSYGGGDGYTF.